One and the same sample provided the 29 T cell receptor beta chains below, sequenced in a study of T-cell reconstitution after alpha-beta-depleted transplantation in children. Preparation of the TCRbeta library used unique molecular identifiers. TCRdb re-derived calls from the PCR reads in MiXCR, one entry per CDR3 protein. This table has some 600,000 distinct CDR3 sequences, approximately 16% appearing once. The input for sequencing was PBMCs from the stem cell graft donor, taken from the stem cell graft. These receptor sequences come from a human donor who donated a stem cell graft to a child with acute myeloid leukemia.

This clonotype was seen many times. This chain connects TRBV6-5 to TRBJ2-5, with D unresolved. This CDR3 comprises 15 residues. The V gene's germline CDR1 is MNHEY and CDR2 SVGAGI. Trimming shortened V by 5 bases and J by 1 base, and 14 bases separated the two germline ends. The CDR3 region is CASSLQWMGQETQYF. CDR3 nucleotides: TGTGCCAGCAGTCTACAGTGGATGGGCCAAGAGACCCAGTACTTC.

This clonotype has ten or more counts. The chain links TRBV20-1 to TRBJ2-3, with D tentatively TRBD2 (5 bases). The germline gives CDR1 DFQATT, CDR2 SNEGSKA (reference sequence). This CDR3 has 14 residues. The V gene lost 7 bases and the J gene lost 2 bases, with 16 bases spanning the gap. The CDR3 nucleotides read TGCAGTGGATCTTGGACTCCGTCCACAGATACGCAGTATTTT. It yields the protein CSGSWTPSTDTQYF.

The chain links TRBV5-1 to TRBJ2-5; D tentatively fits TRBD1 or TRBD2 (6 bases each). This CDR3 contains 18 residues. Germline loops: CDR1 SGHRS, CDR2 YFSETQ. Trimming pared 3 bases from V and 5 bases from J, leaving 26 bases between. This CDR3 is CASSSLGGMGPTRETQYF. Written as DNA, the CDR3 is TGCGCCAGCAGCTCGTTAGGGGGGATGGGACCGACCCGCGAGACCCAGTACTTC.

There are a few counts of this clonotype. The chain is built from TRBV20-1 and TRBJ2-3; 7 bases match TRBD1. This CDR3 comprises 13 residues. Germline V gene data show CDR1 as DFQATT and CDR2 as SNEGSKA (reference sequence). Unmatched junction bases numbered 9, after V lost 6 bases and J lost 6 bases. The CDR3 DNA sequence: TGCAGTGCGGCAGGGGGTCCCCCCGATACGCAGTATTTT. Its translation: CSAAGGPPDTQYF.

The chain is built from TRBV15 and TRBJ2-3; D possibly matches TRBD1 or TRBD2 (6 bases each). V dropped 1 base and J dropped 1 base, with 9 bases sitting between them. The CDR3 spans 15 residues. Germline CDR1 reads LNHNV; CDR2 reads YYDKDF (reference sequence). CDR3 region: CATSRVRGRTDTQYF. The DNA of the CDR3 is TGTGCCACCAGCAGAGTCCGGGGGCGCACAGATACGCAGTATTTT. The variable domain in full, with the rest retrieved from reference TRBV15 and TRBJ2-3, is DAMVIQNPRYQVTQFGKPVTLSCSQTLNHNVMYWYQQKSSQAPKLLFHYYDKDFNNEADTPDNFQSRRPNTSFCFLDIRSPGLGDTAMYLCATSRVRGRTDTQYFGPGTRLTVL.

CDR3 sequence (DNA): TGTGCCACCAGCAGAGGACTAGCGGACACAGATACGCAGTATTTT. This translates into CATSRGLADTDTQYF. The rearrangement links TRBV15 to TRBJ2-3; 9 bases fit TRBD2. The CDR3 runs 15 residues. Per germline, CDR1 LNHNV and CDR2 YYDKDF (reference sequence). V was clipped by 1 base and J by 2 bases; unmatched bases: 1.

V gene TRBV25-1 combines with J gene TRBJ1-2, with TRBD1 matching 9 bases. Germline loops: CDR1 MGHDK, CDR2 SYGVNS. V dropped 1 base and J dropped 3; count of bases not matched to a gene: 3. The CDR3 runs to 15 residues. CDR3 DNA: TGTGCCAGCAGTGAATCTCGGACAGGGGACTATGGCTACACCTTC. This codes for CASSESRTGDYGYTF.

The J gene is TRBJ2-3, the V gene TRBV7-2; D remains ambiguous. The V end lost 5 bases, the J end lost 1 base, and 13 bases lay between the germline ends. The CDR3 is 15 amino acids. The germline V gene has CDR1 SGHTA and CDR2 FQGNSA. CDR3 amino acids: CASSAGPPGTDTQYF. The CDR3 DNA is TGTGCCAGCAGCGCCGGCCCTCCTGGCACAGATACGCAGTATTTT.

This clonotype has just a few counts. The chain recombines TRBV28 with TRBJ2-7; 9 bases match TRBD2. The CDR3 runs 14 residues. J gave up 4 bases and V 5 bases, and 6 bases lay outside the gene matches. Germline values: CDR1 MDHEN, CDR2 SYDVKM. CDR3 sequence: CASSLAGGPYEQYV. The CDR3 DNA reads TGTGCCAGCAGTCTCGCGGGGGGGCCGTACGAGCAGTACGTC.

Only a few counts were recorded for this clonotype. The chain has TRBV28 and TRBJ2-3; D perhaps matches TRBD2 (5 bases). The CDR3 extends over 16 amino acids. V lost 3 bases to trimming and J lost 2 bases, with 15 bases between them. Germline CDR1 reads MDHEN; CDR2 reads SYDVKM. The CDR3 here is CASSFLDGVITDTQYF. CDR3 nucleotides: TGTGCCAGCAGTTTCCTGGACGGGGTCATCACAGATACGCAGTATTTT.

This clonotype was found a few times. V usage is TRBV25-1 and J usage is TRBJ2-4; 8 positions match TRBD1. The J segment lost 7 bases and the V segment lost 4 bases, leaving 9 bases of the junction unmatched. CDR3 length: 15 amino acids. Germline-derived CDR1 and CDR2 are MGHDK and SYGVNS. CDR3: CASSASDRVKNIQYF. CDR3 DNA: TGTGCCAGCAGTGCTTCGGACAGGGTGAAGAACATTCAGTACTTC.

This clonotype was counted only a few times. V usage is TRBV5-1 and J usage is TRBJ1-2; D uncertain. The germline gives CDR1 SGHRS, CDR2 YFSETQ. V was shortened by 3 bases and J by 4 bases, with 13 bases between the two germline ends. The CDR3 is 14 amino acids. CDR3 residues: CASSSSPYTYGYTF. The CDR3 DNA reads TGCGCCAGCAGCTCAAGCCCATATACCTATGGCTACACCTTC.

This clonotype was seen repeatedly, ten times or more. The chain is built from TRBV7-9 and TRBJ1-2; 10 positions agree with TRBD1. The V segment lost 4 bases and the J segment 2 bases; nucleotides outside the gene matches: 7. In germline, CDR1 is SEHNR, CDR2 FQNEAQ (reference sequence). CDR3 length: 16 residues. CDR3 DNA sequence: TGTGCCAGCAGCTCCTTTCCGGGACAGGGGAACTATGGCTACACCTTC. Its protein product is CASSSFPGQGNYGYTF.

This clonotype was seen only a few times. This CDR3 is CASPSDGGTEAFF. The CDR3 DNA reads as TGTGCCAGCCCCTCGGACGGGGGCACTGAAGCTTTCTTT. The chain has TRBV7-2 and TRBJ1-1; tentative D call: TRBD1 (5 bases). Germline loops: CDR1 SGHTA, CDR2 FQGNSA. The CDR3 is made up of 13 amino acids. V gave up 8 bases and J gave up 4 bases, with 14 bases separating them. Full variable domain (remainder filled in from reference TRBV7-2 and TRBJ1-1): GAGVSQSPSNKVTEKGKDVELRCDPISGHTALYWYRQSLGQGLEFLIYFQGNSAPDKSGLPSDRFSAERTGGSVSTLTIQRTQQEDSAVYLCASPSDGGTEAFFGQGTRLTVV.

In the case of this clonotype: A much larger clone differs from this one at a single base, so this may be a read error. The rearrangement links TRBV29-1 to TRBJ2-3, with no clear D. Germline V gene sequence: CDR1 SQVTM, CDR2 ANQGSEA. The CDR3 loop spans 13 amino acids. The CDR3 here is CSVDFGFTDPQYF. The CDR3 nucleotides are TGCAGCGTTGACTTCGGCTTTACAGATCCGCAGTATTTT.

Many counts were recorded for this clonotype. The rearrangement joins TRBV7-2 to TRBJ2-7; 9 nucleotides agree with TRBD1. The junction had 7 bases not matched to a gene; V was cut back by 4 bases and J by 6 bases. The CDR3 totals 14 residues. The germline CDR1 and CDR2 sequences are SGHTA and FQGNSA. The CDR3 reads CASSSKGQGSEQYF. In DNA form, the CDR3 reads TGTGCCAGCAGCTCGAAGGGACAGGGATCCGAGCAGTACTTC.

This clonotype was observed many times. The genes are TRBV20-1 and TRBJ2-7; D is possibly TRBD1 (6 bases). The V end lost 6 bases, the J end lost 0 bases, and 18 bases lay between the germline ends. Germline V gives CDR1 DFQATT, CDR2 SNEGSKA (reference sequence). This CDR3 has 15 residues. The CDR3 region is CSAYATGTPSYEQYF. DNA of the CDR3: TGCAGTGCCTACGCGACAGGAACCCCCTCCTACGAGCAGTACTTC.

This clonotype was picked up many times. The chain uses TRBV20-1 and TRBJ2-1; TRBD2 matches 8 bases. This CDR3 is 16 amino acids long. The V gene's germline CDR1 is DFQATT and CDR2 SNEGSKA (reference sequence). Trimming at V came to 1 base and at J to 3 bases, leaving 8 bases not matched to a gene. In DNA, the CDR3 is TGCAGTGCTAGAGTCGCCCGACTAGCGAGCTACAATGAGCAGTTCTTC. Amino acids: CSARVARLASYNEQFF.

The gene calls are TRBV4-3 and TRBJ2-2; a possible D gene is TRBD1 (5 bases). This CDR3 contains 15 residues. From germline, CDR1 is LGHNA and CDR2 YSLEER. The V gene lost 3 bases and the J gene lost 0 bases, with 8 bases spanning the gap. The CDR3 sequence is CASSHLQANTGELFF. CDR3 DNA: TGCGCCAGCAGCCATCTACAGGCGAACACCGGGGAGCTGTTTTTT.

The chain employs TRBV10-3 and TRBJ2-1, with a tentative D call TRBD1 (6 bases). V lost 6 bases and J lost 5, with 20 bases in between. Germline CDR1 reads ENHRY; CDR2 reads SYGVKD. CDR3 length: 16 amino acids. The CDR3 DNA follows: TGTGCCATCAGGACAGACAGGTCTGGGCAAAACAATGAGCAGTTCTTC. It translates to CAIRTDRSGQNNEQFF.

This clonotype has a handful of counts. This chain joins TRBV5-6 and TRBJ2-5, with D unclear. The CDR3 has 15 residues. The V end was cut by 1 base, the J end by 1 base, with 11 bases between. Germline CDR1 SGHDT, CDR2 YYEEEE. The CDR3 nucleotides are TGTGCCAGCAGCTTGTTTAAGAGTTTCCAAGAGACCCAGTACTTC. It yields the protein CASSLFKSFQETQYF.

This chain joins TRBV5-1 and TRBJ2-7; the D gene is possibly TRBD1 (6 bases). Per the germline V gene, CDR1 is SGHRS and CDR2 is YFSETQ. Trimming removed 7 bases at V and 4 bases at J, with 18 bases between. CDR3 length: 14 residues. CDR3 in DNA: TGCGCCAGCCGGACAGCTCCCAACCCTTACGAGCAGTACTTC. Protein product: CASRTAPNPYEQYF.

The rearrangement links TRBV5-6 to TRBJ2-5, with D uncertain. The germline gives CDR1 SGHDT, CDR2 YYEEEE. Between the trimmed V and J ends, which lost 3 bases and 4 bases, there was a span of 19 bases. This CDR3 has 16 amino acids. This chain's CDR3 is CASSSPPAPLGETQYF. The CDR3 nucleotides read TGTGCCAGCAGCTCCCCTCCGGCGCCCTTGGGAGAGACCCAGTACTTC.

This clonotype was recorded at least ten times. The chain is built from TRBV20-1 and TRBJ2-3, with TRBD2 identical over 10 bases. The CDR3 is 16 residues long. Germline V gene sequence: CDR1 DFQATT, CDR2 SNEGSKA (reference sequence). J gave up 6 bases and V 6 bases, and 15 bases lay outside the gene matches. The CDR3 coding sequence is TGCAGTGCCTACAATCTTACTAGCGGGGTTGGGGATACGCAGTATTTT. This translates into CSAYNLTSGVGDTQYF.

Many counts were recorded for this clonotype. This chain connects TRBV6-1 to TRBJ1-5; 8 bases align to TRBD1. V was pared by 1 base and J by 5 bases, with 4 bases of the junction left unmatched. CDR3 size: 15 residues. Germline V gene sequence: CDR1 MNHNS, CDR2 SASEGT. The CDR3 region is CASSEEAGGYQPQHF. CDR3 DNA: TGTGCCAGCAGTGAAGAGGCAGGGGGCTATCAGCCCCAGCATTTT.

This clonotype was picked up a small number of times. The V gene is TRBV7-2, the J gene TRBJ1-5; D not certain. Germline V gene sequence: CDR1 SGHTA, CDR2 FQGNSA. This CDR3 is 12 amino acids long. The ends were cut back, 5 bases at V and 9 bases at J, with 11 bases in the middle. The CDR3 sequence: CASSPQDAPQHF. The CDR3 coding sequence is TGTGCCAGCAGCCCACAAGATGCGCCCCAGCATTTT.

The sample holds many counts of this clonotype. The CDR3 reads CASSPDREETQYF. In DNA form, the CDR3 reads TGTGCCAGCAGCCCGGACAGGGAAGAGACCCAGTACTTC. This chain connects TRBV5-5 to TRBJ2-5, with 8 bases fitting TRBD1. J gave up 3 bases and V 4 bases, and 2 bases lay outside the gene matches. Germline V gene lookup returns CDR1 SGHKS and CDR2 YYEKEE (reference sequence). The CDR3 sequence is 13 residues long.

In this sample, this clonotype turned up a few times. The CDR3 DNA reads as TGTGCCAGCAGTAATACGGGGTTCAATCAGCCCCAGCATTTT. This encodes CASSNTGFNQPQHF. This chain uses TRBV2 with TRBJ1-5; the D is unclear. The CDR3 runs to 14 residues. Germline CDR1 and CDR2: SNHLY and FYNNEI. Trimming removed 5 bases at V and 3 bases at J, with 11 bases between.

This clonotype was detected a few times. This CDR3 reads CATSRGDWNEKLFF. The CDR3 DNA reads as TGTGCCACCAGCAGAGGAGATTGGAATGAAAAACTGTTTTTT. This rearrangement joins TRBV15 to TRBJ1-4; D not certain. The CDR3 contains 14 residues. V shed 1 base and J shed 5 bases, with 8 bases lying between them. The germline V gene encodes CDR1 LNHNV and CDR2 YYDKDF (reference sequence).